This TCR beta chain emerged from a study of blood T cell repertoires in COVID-19. Data came from immunoSEQ multiplex PCR; TCRdb stores just in-frame clones and leaves some out. The sample yields 300,000 to 400,000 clones, over 75% seen once. Cohort 3 donors counted as recovered after two negative PCRs, clearance, or resolved symptoms. Germline CDR1 and CDR2: MDHEN and SYDVKM. V lost 6 bases and J lost 3; bases outside the gene matches: 9. This CDR3 is built from 16 residues. The specimen was PBMCs or T cells enriched from blood (not recorded which). This chain links TRBV28 with TRBJ2-3; TRBD2 aligns across 10 bases. The receptor's source is a man under 40 who had recovered from COVID-19. The CDR3 nucleotides read TGTGCCAGCAGACGTACTAGCGGGGATATTACAGATACGCAGTATTTT. As protein: CASRRTSGDITDTQYF. Complete variable domain (other parts from reference TRBV28 and TRBJ2-3): DVKVTQSSRYLVKRTGEKVFLECVQDMDHENMFWYRQDPGLGLRLIYFSYDVKMKEKGDIPEGYSVSREKKERFSLILESASTNQTSMYLCASRRTSGDITDTQYFGPGTRLTVL.